This T cell receptor beta chain was identified during a study of blood T cells in healthy people across ages. Every sample had a minimum of 6.5 million PBMCs isolated. The extraction recovered at least 6 micrograms of total RNA per sample. From germline, CDR1 is SGHTA and CDR2 FQGNSA. Trimming stripped 5 bases from V and 0 bases from J, with 17 bases between. The CDR3 totals 17 residues. The second PCR ran about 6 to 11 cycles with a sample-barcoded 5' primer and J-beta primers. The authors tagged each cDNA molecule using a template-switch adaptor with 12 random nucleotides. The study obtained at least 2.5 million CDR3-containing paired-end reads from every sample. Via MiXCR, TCRdb re-called the 5' RACE reads, giving one row per CDR3 protein. The sample includes some 1.1 million distinct CDR3 sequences, 35% to 45% of them seen just once.

This sequence originates from a young man in good health. The gene calls are TRBV7-2 and TRBJ1-3; a weak D match, TRBD1 (6 bases). The sample consisted of blood. The CDR3 spells CASSQRLDRSSGNTIYF. The DNA of the CDR3 is TGTGCCAGCAGCCAACGACTAGACAGGAGCTCTGGAAACACCATATATTTT.